The text below deals with one TCR beta chain. Its antigen is currently unknown. The data derive from a study of T cell responses to AZD1222 COVID-19 vaccine. Study-level information: Pooling covered second doses at about 4 or about 12 weeks.

Study outcomes and limitations: No repertoire was sampled before or during the peak T cell response, only after it. Spike-wide coverage was observed for vaccine-associated CD4 TCRs, with dominant responses at 160-218 and 743-854. Close to half of all spike-specific TCRs reportedly target regions of the variants that are unmutated.

Trimming took 10 bases from V and 4 from J, leaving 16 bases between them. The CDR3 extends over 13 amino acids. The V gene's germline CDR1 is LNHDA and CDR2 SQIVND (reference sequence). Sequencing was performed with immunoSEQ multiplex PCR; in TCRdb, only in-frame clones are kept and a portion is missing. This sample has about 78,000 clones, with about 84% found just once. Sequencing used peripheral blood, obtained on day 0 of AZD1222 vaccination. This sequence was found in an adult in good health. The chain uses TRBV19 and TRBJ2-5, with D unresolved. CDR3 in amino acids: CATRPLGRETQYF. The CDR3 DNA sequence: TGTGCCACCCGACCCCTGGGCAGAGAGACCCAGTACTTC.